Shown below are 14 T cell receptor beta chains from a single sample sequenced in a study of blood T cell repertoires in COVID-19. Clones were read by immunoSEQ multiplex PCR, and TCRdb kept only the in-frame ones, dropping some. The sample lists about 350,000 clones, about 90% occurring once. Material for sequencing was peripheral blood. These receptors all stem from a woman aged 65 to 85 with COVID-19, enrolled during active disease.

The CDR3 DNA follows: TGCGCCAGCAGACAGGGGGCTGCGGATTCACCCCTCCACTTT. Its translation is CASRQGAADSPLHF. This chain uses TRBV5-1 with TRBJ1-6; 9 bases are shared with TRBD1. Germline V gives CDR1 SGHRS, CDR2 YFSETQ. The CDR3 has 14 residues. V was clipped by 5 bases and J by 8 bases; unmatched bases: 5.

This rearrangement joins TRBV28 to TRBJ1-5, with 8 bases aligning to TRBD1. CDR3 length equals 16 residues. The germline CDR1 and CDR2 sequences are MDHEN and SYDVKM. V shed 5 bases and J 1 base; nucleotides not matched to a gene: 7. The CDR3 region is CASSQIYRGSNQPQHF. The CDR3 DNA sequence: TGTGCCAGCAGTCAAATTTACAGGGGGAGCAATCAGCCCCAGCATTTT.

The J gene is TRBJ2-5, the V gene TRBV13, with 12 nucleotides matching TRBD2. V dropped 5 bases and J dropped 0; count of bases not matched to a gene: 7. This CDR3 spans 17 amino acids. Germline assignment: CDR1 PRHDT and CDR2 FYEKMQ (reference sequence). The CDR3 sequence is CASSPGLAGSYQETQYF. CDR3 DNA: TGTGCCAGCAGCCCGGGACTAGCGGGTTCGTACCAAGAGACCCAGTACTTC.

This chain uses TRBV6-5 with TRBJ1-2, with TRBD1 identical over 12 bases. The CDR3 spans 16 residues. V trimming: 3 bases; J trimming: 3 bases; junction bases outside the gene matches: 5. CDR1 is MNHEY, CDR2 SVGAGI, per germline. CDR3 sequence (DNA): TGTGCCAGCAGTTATCGCGGGACAGGGGGCCACTATGGCTACACCTTC. Translated: CASSYRGTGGHYGYTF.

The chain joins TRBV18 to TRBJ2-7, with D tentatively TRBD2 (5 bases). In germline, CDR1 is KGHSH, CDR2 LQKENI. Trimming removed 0 bases at V and 5 bases at J, with 8 bases between. The CDR3 sequence is 13 residues long. The CDR3 spells CASSPPDCHEQYF. The CDR3 bases are TGTGCCAGCTCACCACCGGACTGCCACGAGCAGTACTTC.

This clone occurred once. V is TRBV13 and J is TRBJ2-5; TRBD1 agrees at 10 bases. Germline CDR1 is PRHDT and CDR2 is FYEKMQ (reference sequence). The ends lost 4 bases at V and 4 bases at J; junction bases unmatched: 6. This CDR3 comprises 15 residues. The CDR3, as DNA: TGTGCCAGCAGCTCGGAGACAGGGGGCAGAGAGACCCAGTACTTC. It translates to CASSSETGGRETQYF.

The chain links TRBV7-8 to TRBJ2-5; a possible D gene is TRBD2 (5 bases). CDR3 size: 17 residues. V was shortened by 1 base and J by 5 bases, with 20 bases between the two germline ends. Looked up from germline, CDR1 is SGHVS and CDR2 is FQNEAQ. CDR3 loop: CASSLGGRRFPFETQYF. The CDR3, as DNA: TGTGCCAGCAGCTTAGGTGGCAGGAGGTTTCCATTCGAGACCCAGTACTTC.

This clone occurred once. This rearrangement joins TRBV5-1 to TRBJ2-3; D is unresolved. Trimming took off 0 bases at V and 4 bases at J, with 9 bases between the two ends. The germline gives CDR1 SGHRS, CDR2 YFSETQ. CDR3 length: 14 amino acids. The CDR3 DNA reads as TGCGCCAGCAGCTTGGGGAGTTCGGCAGATACGCAGTATTTT. Translation gives CASSLGSSADTQYF.

The chain combines TRBV27 with TRBJ1-6; possibly TRBD1 for D (5 bases). The CDR3 covers 15 residues. Germline V gene data show CDR1 as MNHEY and CDR2 as SMNVEV (reference sequence). V was trimmed by 5 bases and J by 0 bases, leaving 8 bases between them. The CDR3 here is CASSDRSSYNSPLHF. The CDR3 DNA reads TGTGCCAGCAGTGACAGAAGCTCCTATAATTCACCCCTCCACTTT.

The CDR3 sequence: CASRDRRGYGYTF. The CDR3 coding sequence is TGTGCCAGCAGAGACCGGAGGGGCTATGGCTACACCTTC. This chain joins TRBV12-3 or TRBV12-4 and TRBJ1-2; possibly TRBD1 for D (5 bases). V lost 6 bases to trimming and J lost 4 bases, with 12 bases between them. The CDR3 is 13 residues long.

The chain has TRBV6-4 and TRBJ2-2; D ambiguous. This CDR3 region has 13 residues. With 6 bases removed from V and 7 bases from J, the gap between germline ends came to 12 bases. Germline CDR1 reads MRHNA; CDR2 reads SNTAGT. In nucleotides, the CDR3 is TGTGCCAGCAGAGGCTCGGGTGACGGGGAGCTGTTTTTT. Amino acids: CASRGSGDGELFF.

The chain combines TRBV28 with TRBJ1-2; 8 bases map to TRBD1. The CDR3 spans 13 residues. Germline V gene lookup returns CDR1 MDHEN and CDR2 SYDVKM. V was pared by 6 bases and J by 6 bases, with 6 bases of the junction left unmatched. In nucleotides, the CDR3 is TGTGCCAGCAGCCCGGACAGGGTCCATGGCTACACCTTC. Translating gives CASSPDRVHGYTF.

About this clone itself: In the same sample, other DNA sequences code for this CDR3. The chain has TRBV10-3 and TRBJ2-7; D remains unclear. V shed 4 bases and J shed 5 bases, with 6 bases lying between them. The CDR3 loop spans 11 amino acids. Germline V gene sequence: CDR1 ENHRY, CDR2 SYGVKD. CDR3 protein: CAISVSDEQYF. The CDR3 DNA reads as TGTGCCATCAGTGTCTCAGACGAGCAGTACTTC.

This clone has a single count. The CDR3 DNA reads TGTGCTAGTGATGCCGGGACAGATATATATAGCAATCAGCCCCAGCATTTT. Translating gives CASDAGTDIYSNQPQHF. This chain links TRBV12-5 with TRBJ1-5, with 7 bases matching TRBD1. With V trimmed by 7 bases and J by 0 bases, 12 bases remained unmatched. The CDR3 runs 17 residues. The germline gives CDR1 LGHNT, CDR2 FRNRAP. Full variable domain (rest looked up from reference TRBV12-5 and TRBJ1-5): DARVTQTPRHKVTEMGQEVTMRCQPILGHNTVFWYRQTMMQGLELLAYFRNRAPLDDSGMPKDRFSAEMPDATLATLKIQPSEPRDSAVYFCASDAGTDIYSNQPQHFGDGTRLSIL.